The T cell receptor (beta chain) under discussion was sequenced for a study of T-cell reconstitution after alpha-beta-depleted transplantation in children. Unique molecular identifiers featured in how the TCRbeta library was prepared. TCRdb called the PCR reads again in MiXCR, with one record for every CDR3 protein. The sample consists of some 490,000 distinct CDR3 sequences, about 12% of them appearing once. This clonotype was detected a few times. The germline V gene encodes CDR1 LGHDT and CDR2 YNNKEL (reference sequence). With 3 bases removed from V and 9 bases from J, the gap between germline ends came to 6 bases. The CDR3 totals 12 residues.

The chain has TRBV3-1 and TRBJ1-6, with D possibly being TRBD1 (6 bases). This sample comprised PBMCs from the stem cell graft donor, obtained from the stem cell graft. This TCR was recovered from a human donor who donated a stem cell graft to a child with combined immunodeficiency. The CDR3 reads CASSQGASPLHF. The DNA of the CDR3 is TGTGCCAGCAGCCAGGGGGCTTCACCCCTCCACTTT.